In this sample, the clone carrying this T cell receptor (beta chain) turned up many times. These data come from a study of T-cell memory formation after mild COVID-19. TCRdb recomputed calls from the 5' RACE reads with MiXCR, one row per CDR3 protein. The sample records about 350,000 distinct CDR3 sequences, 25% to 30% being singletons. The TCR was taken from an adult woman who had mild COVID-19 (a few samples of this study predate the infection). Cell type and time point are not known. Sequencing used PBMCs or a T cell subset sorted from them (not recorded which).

CDR3 bases: TGCGCCAGCAGCTTGGTGGCTGGAACCTCTCTCTACACCTTC. It encodes CASSLVAGTSLYTF. The chain uses TRBV5-1 and TRBJ1-2; D ambiguous. V lost 0 bases and J 10 bases, leaving 16 bases between the germline ends. The CDR3 runs to 14 residues. CDR1 and CDR2 from the germline V gene are SGHRS and YFSETQ.